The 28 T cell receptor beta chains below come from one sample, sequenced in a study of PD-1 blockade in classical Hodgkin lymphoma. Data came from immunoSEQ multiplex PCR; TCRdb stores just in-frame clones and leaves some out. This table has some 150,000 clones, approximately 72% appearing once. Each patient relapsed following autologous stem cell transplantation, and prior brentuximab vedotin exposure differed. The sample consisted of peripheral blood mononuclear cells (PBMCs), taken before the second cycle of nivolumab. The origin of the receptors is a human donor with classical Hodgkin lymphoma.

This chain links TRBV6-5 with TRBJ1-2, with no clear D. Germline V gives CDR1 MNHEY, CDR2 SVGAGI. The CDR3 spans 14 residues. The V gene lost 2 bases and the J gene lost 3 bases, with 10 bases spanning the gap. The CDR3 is CASSYPSGYYGYTF. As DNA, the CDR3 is TGTGCCAGCAGTTACCCATCGGGGTACTATGGCTACACCTTC.

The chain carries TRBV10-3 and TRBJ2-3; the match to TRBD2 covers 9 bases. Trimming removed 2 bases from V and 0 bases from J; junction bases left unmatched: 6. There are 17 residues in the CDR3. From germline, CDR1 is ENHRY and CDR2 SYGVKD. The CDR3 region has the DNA TGTGCCATCAGTGAGGGGTTAGCGGGAGCTAGCACAGATACGCAGTATTTT. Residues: CAISEGLAGASTDTQYF.

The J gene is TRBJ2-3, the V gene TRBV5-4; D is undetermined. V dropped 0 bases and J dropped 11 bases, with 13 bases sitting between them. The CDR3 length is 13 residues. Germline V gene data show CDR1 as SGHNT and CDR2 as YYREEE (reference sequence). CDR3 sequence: CASSLDRSLGQYF. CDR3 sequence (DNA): TGTGCCAGCAGCTTGGACCGGAGTCTTGGGCAGTATTTT.

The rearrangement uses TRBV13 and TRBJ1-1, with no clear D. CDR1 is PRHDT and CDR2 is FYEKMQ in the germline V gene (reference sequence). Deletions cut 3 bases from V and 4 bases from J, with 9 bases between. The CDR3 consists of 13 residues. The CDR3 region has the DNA TGTGCCAGCAGCTTCCAGGTGGGCACTGAAGCTTTCTTT. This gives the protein CASSFQVGTEAFF.

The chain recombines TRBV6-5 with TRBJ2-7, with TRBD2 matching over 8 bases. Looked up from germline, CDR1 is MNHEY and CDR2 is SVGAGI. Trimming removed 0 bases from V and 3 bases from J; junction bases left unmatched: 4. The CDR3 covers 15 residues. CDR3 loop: CASSYSSGMSYEQYF. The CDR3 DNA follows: TGTGCCAGCAGTTACTCTAGCGGGATGAGCTACGAGCAGTACTTC.

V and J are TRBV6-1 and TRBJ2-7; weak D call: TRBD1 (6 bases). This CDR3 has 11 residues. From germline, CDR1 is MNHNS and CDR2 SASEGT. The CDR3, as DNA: TGTGCTTCTGGACAGATCTACGAGCAGTACTTC. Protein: CASGQIYEQYF.

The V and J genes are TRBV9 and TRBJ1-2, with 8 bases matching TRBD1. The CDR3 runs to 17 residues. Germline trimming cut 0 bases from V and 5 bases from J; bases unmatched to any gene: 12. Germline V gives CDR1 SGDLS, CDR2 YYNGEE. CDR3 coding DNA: TGTGCCAGCAGCGTAGAATCAGGTCAGGGGGCGTTTTATGGCTACACCTTC. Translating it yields CASSVESGQGAFYGYTF.

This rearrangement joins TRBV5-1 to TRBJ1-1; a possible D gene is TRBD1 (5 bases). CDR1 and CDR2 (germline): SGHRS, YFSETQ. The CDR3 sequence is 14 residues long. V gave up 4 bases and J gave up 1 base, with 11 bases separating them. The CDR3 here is CASSPGTANTEAFF. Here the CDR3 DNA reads TGCGCCAGCAGCCCAGGGACGGCGAACACTGAAGCTTTCTTT.

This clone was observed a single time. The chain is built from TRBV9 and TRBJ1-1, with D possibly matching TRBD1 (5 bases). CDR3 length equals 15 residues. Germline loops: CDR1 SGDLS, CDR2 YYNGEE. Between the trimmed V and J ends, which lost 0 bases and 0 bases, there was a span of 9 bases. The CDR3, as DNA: TGTGCCAGCAGCGTAGGGGGCAACATGAACACTGAAGCTTTCTTT. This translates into CASSVGGNMNTEAFF.

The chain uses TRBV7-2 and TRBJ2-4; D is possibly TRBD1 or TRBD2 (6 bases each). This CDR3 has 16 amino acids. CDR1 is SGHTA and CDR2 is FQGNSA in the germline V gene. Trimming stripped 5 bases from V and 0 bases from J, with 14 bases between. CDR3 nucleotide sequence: TGTGCCAGCAGCCCTCAGGGGAGGTTAGCCAAAAACATTCAGTACTTC. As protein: CASSPQGRLAKNIQYF.

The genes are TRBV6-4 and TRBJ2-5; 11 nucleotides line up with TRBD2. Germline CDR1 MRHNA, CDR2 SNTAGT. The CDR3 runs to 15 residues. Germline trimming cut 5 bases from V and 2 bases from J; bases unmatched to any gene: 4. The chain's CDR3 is CASSFPSGGQETQYF. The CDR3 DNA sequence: TGTGCCAGCAGTTTCCCTAGCGGGGGGCAAGAGACCCAGTACTTC.

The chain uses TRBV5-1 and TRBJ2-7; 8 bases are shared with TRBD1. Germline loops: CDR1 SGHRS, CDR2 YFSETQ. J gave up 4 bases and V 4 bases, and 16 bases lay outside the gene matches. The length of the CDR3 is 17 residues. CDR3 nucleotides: TGCGCCAGCAGCAGGGGAGGCGGCGGGACAGGTGTTTACGAGCAGTACTTC. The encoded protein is CASSRGGGGTGVYEQYF.

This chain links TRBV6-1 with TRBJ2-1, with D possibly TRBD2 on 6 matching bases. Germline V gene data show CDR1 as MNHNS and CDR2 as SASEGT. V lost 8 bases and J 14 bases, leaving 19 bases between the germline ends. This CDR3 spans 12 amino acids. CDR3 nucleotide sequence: TGTGCCAGCTCACACGGCGGGACTCAGGAGTTCTTC. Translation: CASSHGGTQEFF.

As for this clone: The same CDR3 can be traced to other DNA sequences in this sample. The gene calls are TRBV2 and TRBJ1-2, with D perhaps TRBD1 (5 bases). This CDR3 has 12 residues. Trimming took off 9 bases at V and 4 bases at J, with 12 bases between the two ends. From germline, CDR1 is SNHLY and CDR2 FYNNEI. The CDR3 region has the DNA TGTGCCAGGGGGCAGGGACCCTATGGCTACACCTTC. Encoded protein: CARGQGPYGYTF.

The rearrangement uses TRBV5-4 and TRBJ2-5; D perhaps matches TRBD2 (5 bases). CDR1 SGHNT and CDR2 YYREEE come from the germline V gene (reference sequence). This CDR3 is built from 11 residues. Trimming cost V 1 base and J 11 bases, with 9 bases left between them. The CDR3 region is CASSLKWEQYF. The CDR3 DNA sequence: TGTGCCAGCAGCTTGAAATGGGAGCAGTACTTC. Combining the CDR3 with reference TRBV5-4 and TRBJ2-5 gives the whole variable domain ETGVTQSPTHLIKTRGQQVTLRCSSQSGHNTVSWYQQALGQGPQFIFQYYREEENGRGNFPPRFSGLQFPNYSSELNVNALELDDSALYLCASSLKWEQYFGPGTRLLVL.

The CDR3 sequence: CASSYSPAHTDTQYF. The CDR3 nucleotides are TGTGCCAGCAGTTACTCGCCGGCACACACAGATACGCAGTATTTT. The V call is TRBV6-5, the J call TRBJ2-3; unclear D gene. Trimming took off 0 bases at V and 2 bases at J, with 9 bases between the two ends. Germline loops: CDR1 MNHEY, CDR2 SVGAGI. This CDR3 has 15 amino acids.

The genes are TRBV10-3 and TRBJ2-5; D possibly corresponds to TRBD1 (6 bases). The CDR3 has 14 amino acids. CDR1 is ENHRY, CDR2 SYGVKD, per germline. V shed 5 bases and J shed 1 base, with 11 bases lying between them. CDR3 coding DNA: TGTGCCATCAGTCAACAGGGCCTCCAAGAGACCCAGTACTTC. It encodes CAISQQGLQETQYF.

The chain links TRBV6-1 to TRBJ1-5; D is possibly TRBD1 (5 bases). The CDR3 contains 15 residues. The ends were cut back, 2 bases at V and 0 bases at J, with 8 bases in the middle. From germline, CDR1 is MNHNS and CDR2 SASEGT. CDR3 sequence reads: CASSEPGDSNQPQHF. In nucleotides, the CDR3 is TGTGCCAGCAGTGAACCGGGGGATAGCAATCAGCCCCAGCATTTT.

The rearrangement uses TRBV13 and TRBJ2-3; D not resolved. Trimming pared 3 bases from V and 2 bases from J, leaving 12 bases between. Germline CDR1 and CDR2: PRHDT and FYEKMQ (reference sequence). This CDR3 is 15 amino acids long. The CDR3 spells CASSFSGKPTDTQYF. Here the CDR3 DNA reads TGTGCCAGCAGCTTCTCTGGGAAGCCCACAGATACGCAGTATTTT.

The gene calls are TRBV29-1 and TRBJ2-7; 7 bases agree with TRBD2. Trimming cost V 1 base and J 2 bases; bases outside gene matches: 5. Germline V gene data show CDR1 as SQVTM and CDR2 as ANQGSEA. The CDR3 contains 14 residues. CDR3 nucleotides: TGCAGCGTTGAAGGGAGGGAGGGCGCCTACGAGCAGTACTTC. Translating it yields CSVEGREGAYEQYF.

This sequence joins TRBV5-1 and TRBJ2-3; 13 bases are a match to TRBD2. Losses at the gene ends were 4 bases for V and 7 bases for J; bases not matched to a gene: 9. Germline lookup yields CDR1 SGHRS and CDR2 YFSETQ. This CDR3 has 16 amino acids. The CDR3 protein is CASSGPGLAGLNTQYF. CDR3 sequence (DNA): TGCGCCAGCAGCGGCCCGGGACTAGCGGGATTAAATACGCAGTATTTT.

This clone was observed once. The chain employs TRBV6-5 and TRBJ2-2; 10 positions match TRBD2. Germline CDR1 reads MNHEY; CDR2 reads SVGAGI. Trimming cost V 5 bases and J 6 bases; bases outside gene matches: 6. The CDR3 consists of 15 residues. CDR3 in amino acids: CASSQGLANSGELFF. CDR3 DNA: TGTGCCAGCAGTCAGGGACTAGCGAATTCCGGGGAGCTGTTTTTT.

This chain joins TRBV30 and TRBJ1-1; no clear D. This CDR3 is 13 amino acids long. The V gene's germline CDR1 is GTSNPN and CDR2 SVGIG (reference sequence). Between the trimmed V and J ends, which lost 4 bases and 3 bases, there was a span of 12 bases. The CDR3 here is CAWKRMRDTEAFF. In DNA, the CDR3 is TGTGCCTGGAAAAGGATGCGGGACACTGAAGCTTTCTTT.

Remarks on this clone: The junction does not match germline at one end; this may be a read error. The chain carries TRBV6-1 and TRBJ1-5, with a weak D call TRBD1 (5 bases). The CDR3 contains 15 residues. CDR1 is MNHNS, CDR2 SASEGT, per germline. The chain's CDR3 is CAISESGELNQPQHF. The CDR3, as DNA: TGTGCCATCAGTGAATCGGGGGAACTCAATCAGCCCCAGCATTTT.

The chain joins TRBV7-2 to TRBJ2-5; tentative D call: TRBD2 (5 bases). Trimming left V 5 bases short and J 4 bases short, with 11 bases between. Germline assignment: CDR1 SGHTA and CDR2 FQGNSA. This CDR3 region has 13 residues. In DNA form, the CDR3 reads TGTGCCAGCAGCAGCACCCGGGGAGAGACCCAGTACTTC. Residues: CASSSTRGETQYF.

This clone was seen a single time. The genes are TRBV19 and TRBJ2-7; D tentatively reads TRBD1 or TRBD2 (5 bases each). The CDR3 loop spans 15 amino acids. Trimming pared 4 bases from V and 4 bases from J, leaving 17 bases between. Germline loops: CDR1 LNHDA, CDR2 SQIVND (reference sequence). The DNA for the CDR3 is TGTGCCAGTAGTAATCCGGGGACCGCCCAGTACGAGCAGTACTTC. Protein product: CASSNPGTAQYEQYF.

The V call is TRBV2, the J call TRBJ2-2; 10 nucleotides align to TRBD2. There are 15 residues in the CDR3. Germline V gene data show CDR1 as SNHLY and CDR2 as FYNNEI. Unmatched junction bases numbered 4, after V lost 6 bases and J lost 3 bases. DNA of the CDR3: TGTGCCAGCAGCAAACTAGCGGGGTACACCGGGGAGCTGTTTTTT. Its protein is CASSKLAGYTGELFF.

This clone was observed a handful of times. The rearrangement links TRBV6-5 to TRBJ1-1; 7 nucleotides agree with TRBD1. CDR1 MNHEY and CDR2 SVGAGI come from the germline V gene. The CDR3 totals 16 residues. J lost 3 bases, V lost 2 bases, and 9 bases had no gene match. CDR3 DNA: TGTGCCAGCAGTTACCACCCCACAGGGGCGGACACTGAAGCTTTCTTT. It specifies CASSYHPTGADTEAFF.